The sequence of this T cell receptor beta chain was determined in a study of T-cell memory formation after mild COVID-19. TCRdb processed the 5' RACE reads anew with MiXCR; each CDR3 protein has one entry. In the table there are approximately 82,000 distinct CDR3 sequences, 9.5% to 15% of which are singletons. Ten or more counts support this clonotype. Germline V gene data show CDR1 as LGHNA and CDR2 as YSLEER. The CDR3 is made up of 16 amino acids. With V trimmed by 4 bases and J by 4 bases, 9 bases remained unmatched. The chain joins TRBV4-3 to TRBJ2-3; 9 bases agree with TRBD1. Specimen: PBMCs or a T cell subset sorted from them (not recorded which). This receptor was identified in a man between 18 and 29 years old who had mild COVID-19 (a few samples of this study predate the infection). Cell type and time point are not known. CDR3 in amino acids: CASSRTPGTGSDTQYF. The CDR3 DNA is TGCGCCAGCAGCCGAACTCCGGGGACAGGGTCAGATACGCAGTATTTT.